This T cell receptor (beta chain) was sequenced during a study of blood T cell repertoires in COVID-19. Overall study context: T cells, B-cell-depleted T cells, or PBMCs supplied cDNA or gDNA.

In the study's own analysis: Amplified reference gene primers provided the basis for estimating nucleated cell counts. Clones were read by immunoSEQ multiplex PCR, and TCRdb kept only the in-frame ones, dropping some. V, J and clone size are those of that table, while D and trimming were read from the DNA. Of approximately 70,000 clones listed, approximately 90% are singletons. Germline V CDR1 and CDR2: LGHDT, YNNKEL (reference sequence). The length of the CDR3 is 16 residues. V lost 1 base and J lost 0, with 11 bases in between. The chain joins TRBV3-1 (or the pseudogene TRBV3-2) to TRBJ2-3; D uncertain. This TCR was sampled from a human donor in a cohort sampled during active COVID-19. Sequences were obtained from peripheral blood. The CDR3 DNA reads as TGTGCCAGCAGCCAAGGCATCGGTTCTAGCACAGATACGCAGTATTTT. This gives the protein CASSQGIGSSTDTQYF.